This T cell receptor (beta chain) appears in the sequencing data of a study of identical twins (dated by TCRdb to 2016 to 2018). Context from the whole study: TCR alpha and beta repertoires from monozygotic twins, unrelated adults of various ages and cord blood were deep-sequenced to test whether fetal clonotypes persist. Replicate twin experiments were performed at different times using different library preparation protocols to rule out contamination. What the work shows at the level of the full study, not this receptor alone: Zero-insertion analyses could be partly confounded by invariant T cells such as MAIT and iNKT, though diverse VJ usage argued against such confounding for most clonotypes. A weaker excess of twin sharing was found in beta out-of-frame sequences because the signal-to-noise ratio was lowered by fewer shared sequences. Conclusions relied on cross-sectional statistical analysis, since the same donors could not be followed over many years. Abundant cord blood beta clonotypes had fewer insertions, young adult naive repertoires showed a similar but weaker trend, and memory repertoires showed no such trend. Compared with coincidental sharing between unrelated individuals, out-of-frame TCR alpha sequences shared between twins showed an excess of sequences with low generation probability. In monozygotic twins, recombination models systematically underestimated out-of-frame TCR alpha sharing, but the models matched the sharing seen between unrelated individuals.

Libraries came from 5' RACE. The sequencing machine was an Illumina HiSeq 2000. A universal primer binding site was added through template switching, and the final cDNA carried a unique molecular identifier so that TCR cDNA molecules could be counted accurately. Specific primers in the conserved constant-segment region were used to synthesize first-strand cDNA for the TCR alpha and beta chains. Each cDNA library was double barcoded, with a SMART-Mk sample barcode plus Illumina barcodes, to control for contamination. TruSeq adapter sequences, together with Illumina sample barcodes, were added in two successive PCR steps. The Illumina HiSeq platform was used with custom primers to sequence TCR alpha and beta cDNA libraries. The published analysis was carried out like this. MiGEC was used to process raw reads and extract unique molecular identifiers, and MiXCR was used to find CDR3 positions. Recombination models were inferred per individual with the repgenHMM and IGoR tools using an EM algorithm. The tcR package in R was used for shared clonotype analysis, with sharing normalized by the product of cloneset sizes. To study raw recombination without the effects of thymic and clonal selection, out-of-frame nonproductive sequences were analyzed. Starting from the raw public reads, TCRdb applied fastp trimming at Q25, assembled clones with MiXCR and retained in-frame beta chains. Each entry is one CDR3 protein sequence, shown with its most common DNA and genes. The V and J calls come from TCRdb's annotation, not from the publication. In this sample the table shows approximately 500,000 distinct CDR3 sequences, roughly 15% of which occur a single time. 0.44% of the sample is taken by the ten largest.

From cysteine to phenylalanine, the CDR3 is 16 amino acids long. CDR3 DNA only is kept here, 48 bases in frame from base 1. The V and J ends are trimmed by 0 bases and 6 bases, leaving 17 bases between them. Sequences SGHRS (CDR1) and YFSETQ (CDR2) are obtained from the germline V gene. A remark on this clonotype: No cognate antigen has been identified for it. Base qualities are not recorded, but no much larger clone differs from it by a single base.

All donors were healthy Caucasians. The twin cohort consisted of three pairs of female monozygotic twins, all aged about 18 to 30 years. Positive isolation kits from Invitrogen were used to isolate CD4+ and CD8+ T cell populations. The data were also submitted as part of a second study, on yellow fever vaccine responses in identical twins. As noted in the second study: According to the authors, the vaccine-induced T cell response in identical twins seemed to be partly convergent and partly specific to each individual. In the study, vaccine-responding T cell clones were precisely tracked in identical twins.

The chain uses TRBV5-1 and TRBJ2-3; TRBD2 is possibly the D segment (6 matching bases). Specimen: CD4+ T cells sorted from blood. This clonotype was sampled from a woman aged 18 to 35 in good health. DNA sequence: TGCGCCAGCAGCTTGGGCCTTCTAGGCCGGGGGGATACGCAGTATTTT. This sequence encodes CASSLGLLGRGDTQYF.